Listed below are T cell receptor beta chains from one sample, sequenced in a study of beta chain features in type 1 diabetes. Only in-frame clones appear in the TCRdb table, and some are missing; sequencing was by immunoSEQ multiplex PCR. The data contain about 140,000 clones, 6.9% of them singletons. The sequenced material came from central memory CD4+ T cells from blood. All receptors derive from a woman in her twenties or thirties in good health. Both conserved end residues are part of each CDR3. The D gene is left open where the match is weak. The size entry is marked missing in some rows and otherwise reads once, few, many or a size class.

d_gene	v_gene	abundance	j_gene	CDR3aa	CDR3nt
TRBD2	TRBV28	many	TRBJ2-2	CASSSETSVGTGELFF	TGTGCCAGCAGTTCCGAGACTAGCGTCGGCACCGGGGAGCTGTTTTTT
-	TRBV19	-	TRBJ2-1	CASSIGGYGQFF	TGTGCCAGTAGTATTGGCGGTTACGGGCAGTTCTTC
-	TRBV19	once	TRBJ1-4	CASTRQSNEKLFF	TGTGCCAGTACCCGACAGAGTAATGAAAAACTGTTTTTT
-	TRBV4-2	few	TRBJ1-1	CASSQFTGIRGTEAFF	TGTGCCAGCAGCCAATTCACCGGGATCCGGGGCACTGAAGCTTTCTTT
TRBD1	TRBV5-1	many	TRBJ2-2	CASSSGQGDTGELFF	TGCGCCAGCAGCTCGGGACAGGGGGACACCGGGGAGCTGTTTTTT
-	TRBV15	few	TRBJ2-5	CATSRGIVETQYF	TGTGCCACCAGTAGGGGGATAGTTGAGACCCAGTACTTC
-	TRBV7-6	-	TRBJ1-2	CASSPADYGYTF	TGTGCCAGCAGCCCCGCGGACTATGGCTACACCTTC
-	TRBV6-5	few	TRBJ2-5	CASTSAQGEETQYF	TGTGCCAGCACCTCGGCGCAGGGCGAGGAGACCCAGTACTTC
TRBD1	TRBV29-1	few	TRBJ2-5	CSVDRTGQETQYF	TGCAGCGTTGACAGGACAGGGCAAGAGACCCAGTACTTC
TRBD1	TRBV14	-	TRBJ2-3	CASSLNGQGASTDTQYF	TGTGCCAGCAGTCTAAACGGACAGGGAGCTAGCACAGATACGCAGTATTTT